This T cell receptor (beta chain) is drawn from a study of T cells in Graves' hyperthyroidism and ophthalmopathy. Study results and limitations: Clonotypes that were expanded in thyroid above 0.001 mostly appeared in blood too. Separation of ophthalmopathy from stable hyperthyroidism was achieved by a 13 V-J model.

As for this clonotype: Antigen unknown. Possible read error: a much larger clone is one base away.

The CDR3 spans 18 residues. Germline values: CDR1 MNHEY, CDR2 SVGAGI. RNA transcripts served as the template for amplifying TCR beta CDR3 regions. The TCR CDR3 was amplified in a first-round RT-PCR using the HTBI primer set. Via MiXCR, TCRdb re-called the multiplex PCR reads, giving one row per CDR3 protein. The table has around 350,000 distinct CDR3 sequences, more than 12% seen once. Sequenced material: blood. The sequence was collected from a woman younger than 45 with Graves' ophthalmopathy. V gene TRBV6-5 combines with J gene TRBJ2-7; 12 nucleotides align to TRBD1. In DNA form, the CDR3 reads TGTGCCAGCAGTTACTCGATTATGGGGACAGGGGGCCCCTACGGGCAGTACTTC. Amino acid sequence: CASSYSIMGTGGPYGQYF.